This paragraph covers one TCR beta chain sequence. Its antigen is unknown. This record belongs to a study of cytomegalovirus exposure and HLA in healthy donors. General observations from the study: Approximately 18,000 TCR beta sequences were associated with HLA alleles at 0.05 false discovery rate in a later analysis. TCR beta chains associated with HLA were, in a later analysis, more clonally expanded than equally common others. Segments of the TCR beta V type were, in most cases, productive about 87% or about 30% of the time in an earlier analysis.

The PCR made use of 60 Vbeta and 13 Jbeta primers. As handled by the study authors: Later work found 80 million or so unique TCR beta chains, with around 10 million shared. The repertoire was sequenced with immunoSEQ multiplex PCR; TCRdb's copy has only in-frame clones and lacks some. Clone size and V and J calls were adopted from that table, with D and trimming inferred from the DNA. The table has about 77,000 clones, about 84% seen once. Trimming left V 6 bases short and J 4 bases short, with 12 bases between. This CDR3 has 13 amino acids. Per the germline V gene, CDR1 is MNHEY and CDR2 is SVGAGI. The source of this sequence is a man between 35 and 55 years old in good health and CMV-seronegative. Specimen: PBMCs. The V and J genes are TRBV6-5 and TRBJ1-2; D perhaps matches TRBD1 (6 bases). The CDR3 is CASRQGNFYGYTF. In DNA, the CDR3 is TGTGCCAGCAGACAGGGAAATTTCTATGGCTACACCTTC.